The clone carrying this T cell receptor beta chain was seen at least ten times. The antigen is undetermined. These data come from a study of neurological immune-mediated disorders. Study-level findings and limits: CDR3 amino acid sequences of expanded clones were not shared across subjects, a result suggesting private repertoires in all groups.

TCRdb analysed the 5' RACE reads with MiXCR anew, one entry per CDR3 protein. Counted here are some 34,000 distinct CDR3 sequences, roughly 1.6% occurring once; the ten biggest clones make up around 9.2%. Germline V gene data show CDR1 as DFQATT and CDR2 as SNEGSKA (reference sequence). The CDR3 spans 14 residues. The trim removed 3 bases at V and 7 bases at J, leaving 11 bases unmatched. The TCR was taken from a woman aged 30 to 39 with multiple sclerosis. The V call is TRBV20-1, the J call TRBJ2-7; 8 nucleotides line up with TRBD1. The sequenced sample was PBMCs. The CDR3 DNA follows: TGCAGTGCTAGGAGGGGACAGGCGAAGGAAGAGCAGTACTTC. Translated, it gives CSARRGQAKEEQYF.